Below, 19 T cell receptor beta chains from the same sample are listed, as sequenced in a study of blood T cell repertoires in COVID-19. This table comes from immunoSEQ multiplex PCR, and its TCRdb copy is limited to in-frame clones, with some not included. The table has some 200,000 clones, 70% to 85% seen once. The sequenced material came from PBMCs or T cells enriched from blood (not recorded which). The receptors come from a woman aged 50 to 65 who had recovered from COVID-19.

CDR3 residues: CASSPGTGGAAFF. Here the CDR3 DNA reads TGTGCCAGCAGCCCCGGTACAGGGGGAGCCGCTTTCTTT. The chain joins TRBV11-3 to TRBJ1-1; 8 nucleotides align to TRBD1. The ends lost 5 bases at V and 11 bases at J; junction bases unmatched: 10. The CDR3 runs 13 residues. CDR1 is SGHNT and CDR2 is YENEEA in the germline V gene. The full variable domain, completed using reference TRBV11-3 and TRBJ1-1, is EAGVVQSPRYKIIEKKQPVAFWCNPISGHNTLYWYLQNLGQGPELLIRYENEEAVDDSQLPKDRFSAERLKGVDSTLKIQPAELGDSAVYLCASSPGTGGAAFFGQGTRLTVV.

J is TRBJ1-5 and V is TRBV6-5, with 7 bases matching TRBD1. The germline V gene has CDR1 MNHEY and CDR2 SVGAGI. CDR3 length: 14 amino acids. Losses at the gene ends were 5 bases for V and 5 bases for J; bases not matched to a gene: 6. CDR3 coding DNA: TGTGCCAGCAGTAGGGGACAGACATATCAGCCCCAGCATTTT. It translates to CASSRGQTYQPQHF.

This clone was counted a single time. The V and J genes are TRBV3-1 (or the pseudogene TRBV3-2) and TRBJ1-3, with a possible D match to TRBD1 (5 bases). Deletions cut 4 bases from V and 3 bases from J, with 10 bases between. This CDR3 contains 14 residues. Germline CDR1 and CDR2: LGHDT and YNNKEL (reference sequence). The CDR3 nucleotides are TGTGCCAGCAGCCTCCAGGGTTATGGAAACACCATATATTTT. As protein: CASSLQGYGNTIYF.

J is TRBJ1-1 and V is TRBV10-3; no reliable D call. Per germline, CDR1 ENHRY and CDR2 SYGVKD. The V and J ends lost 7 bases and 1 base respectively, with 10 bases between them. The CDR3 extends over 13 amino acids. The chain's CDR3 is CAITKTQNTEAFF. CDR3 in DNA: TGTGCCATCACAAAGACACAGAACACTGAAGCTTTCTTT.

This chain uses TRBV27 with TRBJ1-6; 7 bases agree with TRBD1. Germline assignment: CDR1 MNHEY and CDR2 SMNVEV (reference sequence). Unmatched junction bases numbered 4, after V lost 5 bases and J lost 3 bases. The CDR3 covers 15 residues. CDR3 region: CASSPGTDYNSPLHF. CDR3 DNA sequence: TGTGCCAGCAGTCCGGGGACAGACTATAATTCACCCCTCCACTTT.

CDR3 sequence: CASEPQRNQPQHF. The CDR3 region has the DNA TGTGCCAGCGAGCCCCAGAGGAATCAGCCCCAGCATTTT. The V gene is TRBV28, the J gene TRBJ1-5; D call uncertain. The CDR3 has 13 amino acids. With 8 bases removed from V and 4 bases from J, the gap between germline ends came to 12 bases. Germline V gene lookup returns CDR1 MDHEN and CDR2 SYDVKM.

The rearrangement uses TRBV4-1 and TRBJ2-3; no definite D call. The V end lost 0 bases, the J end lost 0 bases, and 10 bases lay between the germline ends. The V gene's germline CDR1 is MGHRA and CDR2 YSYEKL. CDR3 size: 16 residues. CDR3: CASSQDWRRSTDTQYF. For the CDR3, the DNA is TGCGCCAGCAGCCAAGATTGGCGGCGAAGCACAGATACGCAGTATTTT.

The chain combines TRBV28 with TRBJ1-2, with 8 bases fitting TRBD1. The CDR3 sequence is 16 residues long. V shed 1 base, J shed 7 bases, and the junction held 11 bases outside the gene matches. Germline loops: CDR1 MDHEN, CDR2 SYDVKM. The CDR3, as DNA: TGTGCCAGCAGTTTATCAGGGGGCCACCGTGGGACTGGCTACACCTTC. It specifies CASSLSGGHRGTGYTF.

The V and J genes are TRBV6-2 or TRBV6-3 and TRBJ2-3, with a weak D call TRBD2 (5 bases). The germline gives CDR1 MNHEY, CDR2 SVGEGT. V was clipped by 4 bases and J by 5 bases, with 10 bases between them. This CDR3 region has 13 residues. CDR3 residues: CASSWSREDTQYF. For the CDR3, the DNA is TGTGCCAGCAGTTGGTCCCGGGAAGATACGCAGTATTTT.

This sequence joins TRBV7-9 and TRBJ2-5; D is perhaps TRBD2 (5 bases). Germline V CDR1 and CDR2: SEHNR, FQNEAQ (reference sequence). Between the trimmed V and J ends, which lost 5 bases and 7 bases, there was a span of 8 bases. This CDR3 spans 11 amino acids. The CDR3 here is CASSRELTQYF. CDR3 in DNA: TGTGCCAGCAGCCGGGAACTGACCCAGTACTTC.

The gene calls are TRBV10-2 and TRBJ2-5; 9 bases align to TRBD2. V gave up 7 bases and J gave up 2 bases; unmatched junction bases: 5. Germline CDR1 WSHSY, CDR2 SAAADI. The CDR3 extends over 14 amino acids. CDR3 in amino acids: CASTGTSGQETQYF. The DNA for the CDR3 is TGCGCCAGCACTGGAACTAGCGGGCAAGAGACCCAGTACTTC.

J is TRBJ2-3 and V is TRBV5-6; D is uncertain. Per the germline V gene, CDR1 is SGHDT and CDR2 is YYEEEE. V was pared by 1 base and J by 0 bases, with 9 bases between. The CDR3 has 15 amino acids. CDR3 residues: CASSLRGGSTDTQYF. The CDR3 coding sequence is TGTGCCAGCAGCTTGCGCGGCGGCAGCACAGATACGCAGTATTTT.

The chain recombines TRBV10-3 with TRBJ1-2, with TRBD1 identical over 12 bases. The CDR3 consists of 17 residues. Germline CDR1 reads ENHRY; CDR2 reads SYGVKD. J lost 3 bases, V lost 2 bases, and 7 bases had no gene match. The CDR3 spells CAISEGPGTGGHYGYTF. CDR3 DNA: TGTGCCATCAGTGAGGGTCCCGGGACAGGGGGCCACTATGGCTACACCTTC.

The CDR3 bases are TGTGCCAGCAGTGAGACAGGTTTAGCCAAAAACATTCAGTACTTC. It is translated as CASSETGLAKNIQYF. This rearrangement joins TRBV6-1 to TRBJ2-4, with D perhaps matching TRBD1 (6 bases). CDR1 and CDR2 (germline): MNHNS, SASEGT. The CDR3 sequence is 15 residues long. V lost 3 bases and J lost 0, with 9 bases in between.

The chain couples TRBV2 to TRBJ1-1; TRBD1 matches 10 bases. This CDR3 has 14 amino acids. CDR1 is SNHLY and CDR2 is FYNNEI in the germline V gene. The J segment lost 1 base and the V segment lost 7 bases, leaving 3 bases of the junction unmatched. CDR3 nucleotide sequence: TGTGCCAGCATTAGGGACAGGGGGAACACTGAAGCTTTCTTT. Residues: CASIRDRGNTEAFF.

V gene TRBV7-3 combines with J gene TRBJ1-1; D is possibly TRBD1 (6 bases). CDR1 and CDR2 (germline): SGHTA, FQGTGA. The CDR3 spans 17 residues. V was trimmed by 1 base and J by 0 bases, leaving 15 bases between them. The CDR3 is CASSLMAVGTMNTEAFF. CDR3 coding DNA: TGTGCCAGCAGCTTAATGGCCGTTGGGACAATGAACACTGAAGCTTTCTTT.

The chain has TRBV29-1 and TRBJ1-1; D is perhaps TRBD1 (5 bases). The CDR3 has 12 residues. Trimming cost V 2 bases and J 7 bases, with 11 bases left between them. CDR1 and CDR2 from the germline V gene are SQVTM and ANQGSEA. The CDR3 region has the DNA TGCAGCGTTGAAAGGGGTTTTCGTGAAGCTTTCTTT. It specifies CSVERGFREAFF.

The chain employs TRBV28 and TRBJ2-2; 10 bases map to TRBD2. This CDR3 has 15 amino acids. Germline loops: CDR1 MDHEN, CDR2 SYDVKM. The ends lost 5 bases at V and 7 bases at J; junction bases unmatched: 7. The CDR3 DNA reads as TGTGCCAGCAGTCTTACTAGCGGGATTGGCGGGGAGCTGTTTTTT. It specifies CASSLTSGIGGELFF.

This chain connects TRBV6-2 or TRBV6-3 to TRBJ1-2; 10 bases are shared with TRBD1. This CDR3 is built from 14 residues. Per germline, CDR1 MNHEY and CDR2 SVGEGT. V shed 3 bases, J shed 8 bases, and the junction held 6 bases outside the gene matches. The CDR3 sequence: CASSYIGTGEGYTF. CDR3 nucleotides: TGTGCCAGCAGTTATATAGGGACAGGGGAAGGCTACACCTTC.